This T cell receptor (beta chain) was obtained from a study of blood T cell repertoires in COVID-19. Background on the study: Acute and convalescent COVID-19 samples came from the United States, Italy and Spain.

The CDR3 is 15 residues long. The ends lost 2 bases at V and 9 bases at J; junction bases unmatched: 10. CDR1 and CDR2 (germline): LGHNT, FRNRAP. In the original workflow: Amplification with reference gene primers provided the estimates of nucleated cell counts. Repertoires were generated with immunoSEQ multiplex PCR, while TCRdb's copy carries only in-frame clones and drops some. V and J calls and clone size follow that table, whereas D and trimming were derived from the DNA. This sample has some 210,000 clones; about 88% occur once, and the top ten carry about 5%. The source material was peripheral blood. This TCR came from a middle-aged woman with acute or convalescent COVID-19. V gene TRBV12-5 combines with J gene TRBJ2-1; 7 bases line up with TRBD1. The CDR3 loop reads CASGLPGGQYTEQFF. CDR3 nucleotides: TGTGCTAGTGGTTTGCCAGGGGGACAATATACTGAGCAGTTCTTC.